This T cell receptor (beta chain) appears in the sequencing data of a study of Graves' ophthalmopathy and Graves' hyperthyroidism. Amplification of TCR beta CDR3 regions used RNA transcripts. The first-round RT-PCR employed HTBI primers together with the Qiagen OneStep RT-PCR kit. A multiplex PCR was then performed as the second round. TCRdb re-derived calls from the multiplex PCR reads in MiXCR, one entry per CDR3 protein. The table has around 170,000 distinct CDR3 sequences, 37% seen once. The V end lost 1 base, the J end lost 6 bases, and 13 bases lay between the germline ends. CDR1 is LGHNA and CDR2 is YNFKEQ in the germline V gene. The CDR3 spans 15 residues. In its sample, this clonotype was seen many times.

The TCR originated in a woman aged 35 to 49 with Graves' ophthalmopathy. V is TRBV4-2 and J is TRBJ1-5; D gene ambiguous. The sequenced sample was peripheral blood. The CDR3 spells CASSQGLANSQPQHF. CDR3 DNA sequence: TGTGCCAGCAGCCAAGGGTTAGCGAACTCTCAGCCCCAGCATTTT.